The 11 T cell receptor beta chains given below trace back to one sample, sequenced in a study of regulatory and conventional T cells in RAG deficiency (dated by TCRdb to the late 2010s). Before genomic DNA was extracted, conventional CD4+ T cells were isolated from blood as CD25-low CD127-high cells. Library creation used the immunoSEQ multiplex PCR assay. In its TCRdb copy, this immuneACCESS table keeps in-frame sequences only and misses some clones. Where compared with another copy, unresolved V genes explain less than half of these, and the others have no known cause. The sample profile shows roughly 35,000 clones; about 80% of them were found once. Around 3.4% of the sample is in the top ten clones. The data also belong to a second study, concerning regulatory T cells. As the second publication notes: The multiplex PCR used 52 forward TRBV primers and 13 reverse TRBJ primers, with assay-based and computational corrections for amplification bias.

The sample consisted of CD4+ effector T cells sorted from blood. These receptors originate from a human donor in good health.

This chain links TRBV2 with TRBJ2-5; D is uncertain. Trimming took off 2 bases at V and 5 bases at J, with 15 bases between the two ends. CDR3 length: 15 residues. The germline CDR1 and CDR2 sequences are SNHLY and FYNNEI. CDR3 region: CASSEFISRSETQYF. DNA of the CDR3: TGTGCCAGCAGTGAATTTATATCCAGGTCGGAGACCCAGTACTTC.

The CDR3 loop reads CASLISGGAHEQFF. CDR3 sequence (DNA): TGTGCCAGCTTAATTAGCGGGGGGGCCCATGAGCAGTTCTTC. This rearrangement joins TRBV18 to TRBJ2-1; TRBD2 matches at 11 bases. The CDR3 runs to 14 residues. In germline, CDR1 is KGHSH, CDR2 LQKENI. The V segment lost 7 bases and the J segment 8 bases; nucleotides outside the gene matches: 7.

The chain employs TRBV2 and TRBJ2-1; D might be TRBD2 (5 bases). This CDR3 region has 15 residues. In germline, CDR1 is SNHLY, CDR2 FYNNEI. Trimming shortened V by 8 bases and J by 6 bases, and 20 bases separated the two germline ends. The CDR3 spells CASVLGSKRGNEQFF. In DNA form, the CDR3 reads TGTGCCAGCGTCCTGGGGTCTAAACGGGGCAATGAGCAGTTCTTC.

The chain recombines TRBV27 with TRBJ2-1, with D perhaps matching TRBD1 or TRBD2 (5 bases each). V was pared by 4 bases and J by 8 bases, with 18 bases between. The CDR3 is 15 residues long. From germline, CDR1 is MNHEY and CDR2 SMNVEV (reference sequence). The CDR3, as DNA: TGTGCCAGCAGTTACCTCGGGGCGAGAGCCGATGAGCAGTTCTTC. Its translation is CASSYLGARADEQFF.

V is TRBV5-4 and J is TRBJ2-2; 12 positions match TRBD2. The CDR3 spans 20 residues. The germline V gene encodes CDR1 SGHNT and CDR2 YYREEE (reference sequence). Trimming removed 0 bases from V and 0 bases from J; junction bases left unmatched: 9. The CDR3 loop reads CASSLGLLASGGANTGELFF. Here the CDR3 DNA reads TGTGCCAGCAGCTTGGGTTTGTTGGCTAGCGGGGGGGCGAACACCGGGGAGCTGTTTTTT. Using reference TRBV5-4 and TRBJ2-2 for the parts outside the CDR3, the full variable domain is ETGVTQSPTHLIKTRGQQVTLRCSSQSGHNTVSWYQQALGQGPQFIFQYYREEENGRGNFPPRFSGLQFPNYSSELNVNALELDDSALYLCASSLGLLASGGANTGELFFGEGSRLTVL.

The V gene is TRBV28, the J gene TRBJ2-7; D is undetermined. Germline V gene sequence: CDR1 MDHEN, CDR2 SYDVKM. This CDR3 is 11 amino acids long. V was pared by 4 bases and J by 6 bases, with 7 bases between. The DNA of the CDR3 is TGTGCCAGCAGTTCGAGGCTCGAGCAGTACTTC. It yields the protein CASSSRLEQYF.

The chain combines TRBV5-4 with TRBJ1-2, with TRBD1 matching over 12 bases. The J segment lost 8 bases and the V segment lost 7 bases, leaving 12 bases of the junction unmatched. Per the germline V gene, CDR1 is SGHNT and CDR2 is YYREEE (reference sequence). The CDR3 is 15 amino acids. The CDR3 region is CASLRGGQGARGYTF. The CDR3 coding sequence is TGTGCCAGCCTACGCGGGGGACAGGGGGCGAGGGGCTACACCTTC.

The chain couples TRBV2 to TRBJ2-5; no firm D call. Germline CDR1 is SNHLY and CDR2 is FYNNEI. V lost 7 bases, J lost 5 bases, and 8 bases lay in between. This CDR3 comprises 11 residues. The CDR3 nucleotides are TGTGCCAGCACCGATTGGGAGACCCAGTACTTC. As protein: CASTDWETQYF.

The chain combines TRBV7-9 with TRBJ1-5; D unresolved. Germline V gene sequence: CDR1 SEHNR, CDR2 FQNEAQ (reference sequence). V was shortened by 2 bases and J by 3 bases, with 20 bases between the two germline ends. The CDR3 totals 18 residues. CDR3 amino acids: CASSLTGGPRGNNQPQHF. In DNA, the CDR3 is TGTGCCAGCAGCTTAACCGGAGGCCCGCGAGGGAACAATCAGCCCCAGCATTTT.

V is TRBV19 and J is TRBJ1-5, with TRBD1 as a possible D gene (6 bases). The CDR3 covers 12 residues. Deletions cut 2 bases from V and 11 bases from J, with 10 bases between. In germline, CDR1 is LNHDA, CDR2 SQIVND (reference sequence). CDR3: CASSITGTSQHF. In DNA form, the CDR3 reads TGTGCCAGTAGTATAACAGGGACGTCCCAGCATTTT.

This clone was seen a handful of times. The junction and the germline gene differ at one end; a read error may be behind it. The V and J genes are TRBV7-7 and TRBJ2-5; TRBD2 is a possible D gene (5 bases). Looked up from germline, CDR1 is SSHAT and CDR2 is FNYEAQ (reference sequence). This CDR3 is built from 13 residues. The CDR3 reads CASSKTNLETQYF. The DNA of the CDR3 is TGTGCTAGCAGTAAGACTAACCTGGAGACCCAGTACTTC.